These 6 T cell receptor beta chains came from one sample sequenced in a study of blood T cell repertoires in COVID-19. Libraries were prepared by immunoSEQ multiplex PCR; TCRdb keeps only in-frame clonotypes and omits some of them. The sample records over 150,000 clones, less than 90% being singletons. Source material: peripheral blood. The origin of the receptors is a man between 18 and 29 years old with active or convalescent COVID-19.

In its sample, this clone was seen once. The V gene is TRBV7-6, the J gene TRBJ2-1, with a possible D match to TRBD2 (5 bases). CDR1 and CDR2 (germline): SGHVS, FNYEAQ. V was cut by 0 bases and J by 7 bases, with 13 bases left in between. The CDR3 has 15 amino acids. The CDR3 nucleotides are TGTGCCAGCAGCTTAGCTGAGCAGCAGCGGAATGAGCAGTTCTTC. The encoded protein is CASSLAEQQRNEQFF.

The rearrangement links TRBV7-6 to TRBJ1-5; tentatively, D is TRBD1 (5 bases). Trimming removed 2 bases at V and 3 bases at J, with 11 bases between. Germline V CDR1 and CDR2: SGHVS, FNYEAQ. The CDR3 totals 15 residues. The CDR3 sequence: CASSLTQGFNQPQHF. CDR3 nucleotide sequence: TGTGCCAGCAGCTTAACTCAGGGCTTCAATCAGCCCCAGCATTTT.

This chain uses TRBV5-1 with TRBJ2-2; perhaps TRBD2 as D (6 bases). The germline gives CDR1 SGHRS, CDR2 YFSETQ. V was cut by 1 base and J by 6 bases, with 16 bases left in between. The CDR3 is made up of 16 amino acids. The CDR3 region has the DNA TGCGCCAGCAGCTTGTCGGGACTCCAAGCCTCCGGGGAGCTGTTTTTT. It specifies CASSLSGLQASGELFF.

The CDR3 sequence is CASSLDLLNYGYTF. CDR3 DNA: TGTGCCAGCAGCTTAGACCTCCTTAACTATGGCTACACCTTC. The genes are TRBV11-2 and TRBJ1-2; D not resolved. This CDR3 contains 14 residues. V was clipped by 0 bases and J by 1 base, with 6 bases between them. The germline gives CDR1 SGHAT, CDR2 FQNNGV.

This clone was observed once. One junction end does not reproduce the germline sequence, and a read error may be involved. This chain joins TRBV2 and TRBJ1-5; D is unclear. Germline V gene lookup returns CDR1 SNHLY and CDR2 FYNNEI. This CDR3 spans 14 amino acids. CDR3 coding DNA: TGTGCCAGCGGTGAGCGGGAGGGCAATCAGCCCCAGCATTTT. This encodes CASGEREGNQPQHF.

The CDR3 reads CASSLDPGMEGYTF. The CDR3 nucleotides read TGTGCCAGCAGCTTAGACCCAGGGATGGAAGGCTACACCTTC. V usage is TRBV7-9 and J usage is TRBJ1-2, with D possibly TRBD1 on 5 matching bases. CDR3 length equals 14 residues. V lost 1 base to trimming and J lost 8 bases, with 14 bases between them. Germline V gene sequence: CDR1 SEHNR, CDR2 FQNEAQ (reference sequence).